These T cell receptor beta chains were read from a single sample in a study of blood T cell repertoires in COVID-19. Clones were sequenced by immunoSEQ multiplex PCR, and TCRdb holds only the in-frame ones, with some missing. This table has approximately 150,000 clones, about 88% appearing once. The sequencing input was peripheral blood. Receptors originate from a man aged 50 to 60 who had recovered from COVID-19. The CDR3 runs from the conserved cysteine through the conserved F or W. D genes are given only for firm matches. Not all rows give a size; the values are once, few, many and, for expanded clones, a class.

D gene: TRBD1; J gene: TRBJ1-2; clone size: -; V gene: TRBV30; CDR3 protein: CAWRDRGTYGYTF; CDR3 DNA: TGTGCCTGGAGGGACAGGGGAACCTATGGCTACACCTTC
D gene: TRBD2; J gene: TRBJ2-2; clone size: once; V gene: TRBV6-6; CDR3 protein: CASSPYPLAGNTGELFF; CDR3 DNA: TGTGCCAGCAGTCCCTACCCGCTAGCGGGGAACACCGGGGAGCTGTTTTTT
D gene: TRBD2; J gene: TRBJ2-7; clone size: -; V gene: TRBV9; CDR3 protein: CASSPGLAGVEREQYF; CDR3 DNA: TGTGCCAGCAGCCCAGGACTAGCGGGAGTCGAACGGGAGCAGTACTTC
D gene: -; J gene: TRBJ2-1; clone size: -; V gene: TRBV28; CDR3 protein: CATSEDTSSYNEQFF; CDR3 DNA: TGTGCCACCTCAGAGGACACGAGCTCCTACAATGAGCAGTTCTTC
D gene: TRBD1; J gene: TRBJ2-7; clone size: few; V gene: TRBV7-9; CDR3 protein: CASSATGTGTLRGQYF; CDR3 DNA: TGTGCCAGCAGCGCGACCGGGACAGGGACCCTACGAGGGCAGTACTTC
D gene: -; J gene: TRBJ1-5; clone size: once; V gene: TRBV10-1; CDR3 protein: CASSADPRVRNQPQHF; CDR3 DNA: TGCGCCAGCAGTGCAGATCCCAGGGTACGAAATCAGCCCCAGCATTTT
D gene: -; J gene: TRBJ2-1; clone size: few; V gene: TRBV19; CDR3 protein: CASSIQGGNEQFF; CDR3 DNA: TGTGCCAGTAGTATACAGGGGGGCAATGAGCAGTTCTTC
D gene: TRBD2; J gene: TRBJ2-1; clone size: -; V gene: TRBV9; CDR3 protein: CASSVEISGLAEQFF; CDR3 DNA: TGTGCCAGCAGCGTAGAAATTTCGGGACTAGCTGAGCAGTTCTTC
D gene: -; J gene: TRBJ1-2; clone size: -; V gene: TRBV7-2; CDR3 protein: CASSLDEGGGYTF; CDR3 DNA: TGTGCCAGCAGCTTGGACGAAGGGGGTGGCTACACCTTC
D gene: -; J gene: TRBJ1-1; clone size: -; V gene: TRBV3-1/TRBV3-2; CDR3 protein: CASSPWGRGLDTEAFF; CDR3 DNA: TGTGCCAGCAGCCCCTGGGGGAGGGGTCTGGACACTGAAGCTTTCTTT
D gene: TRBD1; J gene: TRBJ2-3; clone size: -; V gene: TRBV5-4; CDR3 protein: CASSVWTGGTDTQYF; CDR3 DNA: TGTGCCAGCAGCGTATGGACAGGCGGCACAGATACGCAGTATTTT
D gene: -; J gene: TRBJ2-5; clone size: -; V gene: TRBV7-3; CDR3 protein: CASSLSGFETQYF; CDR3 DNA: TGTGCCAGCAGCTTATCAGGCTTCGAGACCCAGTACTTC
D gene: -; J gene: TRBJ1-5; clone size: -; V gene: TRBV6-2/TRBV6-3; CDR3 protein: CASSYSNSPFIGNQPQHF; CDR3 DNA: TGTGCCAGCAGTTACTCGAATTCGCCGTTTATAGGCAATCAGCCCCAGCATTTT
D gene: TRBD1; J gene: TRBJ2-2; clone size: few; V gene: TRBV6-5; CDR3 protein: CASRQGGITGELFF; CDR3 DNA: TGTGCCAGCAGACAGGGGGGAATCACCGGGGAGCTGTTTTTT
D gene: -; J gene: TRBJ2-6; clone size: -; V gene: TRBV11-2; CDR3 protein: CASSFQGSTGANVLTF; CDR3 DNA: TGTGCCAGCAGCTTTCAGGGATCAACTGGGGCCAACGTCCTGACTTTC
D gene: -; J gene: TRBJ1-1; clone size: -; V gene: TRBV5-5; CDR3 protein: CASSLAGNTEAFF; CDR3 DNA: TGTGCCAGCAGCTTGGCAGGGAACACTGAAGCTTTCTTT
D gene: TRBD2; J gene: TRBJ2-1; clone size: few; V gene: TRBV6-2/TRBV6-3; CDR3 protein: CASSYPGLAGGVGQFF; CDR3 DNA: TGTGCCAGCAGTTACCCCGGACTAGCGGGGGGAGTCGGGCAGTTCTTC
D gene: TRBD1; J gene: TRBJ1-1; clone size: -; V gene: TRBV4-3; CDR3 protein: CASSQETRASAGGTEAFF; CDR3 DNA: TGCGCCAGCAGCCAAGAAACGCGCGCGTCCGCAGGGGGCACTGAAGCTTTCTTT
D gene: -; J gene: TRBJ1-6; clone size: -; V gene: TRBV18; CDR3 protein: CASSPRARARDSPLHF; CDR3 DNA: TGTGCCAGCTCACCACGGGCCAGGGCCAGAGATTCACCCCTCCACTTT
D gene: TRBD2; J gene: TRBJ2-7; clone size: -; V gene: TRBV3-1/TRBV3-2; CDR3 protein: CASSPGLAGMRTYEQYF; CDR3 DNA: TGTGCCAGCAGCCCGGGACTAGCGGGAATGAGAACCTACGAGCAGTACTTC
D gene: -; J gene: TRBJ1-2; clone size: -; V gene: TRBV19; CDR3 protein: CASSRPERGHYGYTF; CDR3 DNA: TGTGCCAGTAGTAGGCCTGAGCGAGGGCACTATGGCTACACCTTC
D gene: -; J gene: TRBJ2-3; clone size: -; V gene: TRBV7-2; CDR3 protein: CASSLVGRGPDTQYF; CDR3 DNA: TGTGCCAGCAGCTTAGTGGGCAGGGGCCCAGATACGCAGTATTTT